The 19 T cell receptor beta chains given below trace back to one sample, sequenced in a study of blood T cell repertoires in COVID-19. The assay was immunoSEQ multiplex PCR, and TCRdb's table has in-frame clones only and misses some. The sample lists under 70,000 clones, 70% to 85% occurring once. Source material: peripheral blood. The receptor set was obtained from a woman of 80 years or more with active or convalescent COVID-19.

CDR3 nucleotides: TGTGCCAGCAGTGAAGGGCGGGGAATCACTGAAGCTTTCTTT. It translates to CASSEGRGITEAFF. The rearrangement uses TRBV25-1 and TRBJ1-1, with D unresolved. The CDR3 spans 14 residues. The ends were cut back, 2 bases at V and 4 bases at J, with 11 bases in the middle. Per the germline V gene, CDR1 is MGHDK and CDR2 is SYGVNS.

CDR3 sequence: CASRLVPDTQYF. The CDR3, as DNA: TGTGCCAGCAGGCTAGTCCCAGATACGCAGTATTTT. This chain connects TRBV12-3 or TRBV12-4 to TRBJ2-3; no firm D call. The V end lost 6 bases, the J end lost 4 bases, and 8 bases lay between the germline ends. The CDR3 loop spans 12 amino acids.

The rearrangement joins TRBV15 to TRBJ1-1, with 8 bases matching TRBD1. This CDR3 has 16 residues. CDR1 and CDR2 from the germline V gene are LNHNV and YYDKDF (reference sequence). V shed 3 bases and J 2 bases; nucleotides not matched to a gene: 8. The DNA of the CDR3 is TGTGCCACCAGCAGGGGGGGCACAGGGGGTAACACTGAAGCTTTCTTT. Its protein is CATSRGGTGGNTEAFF.

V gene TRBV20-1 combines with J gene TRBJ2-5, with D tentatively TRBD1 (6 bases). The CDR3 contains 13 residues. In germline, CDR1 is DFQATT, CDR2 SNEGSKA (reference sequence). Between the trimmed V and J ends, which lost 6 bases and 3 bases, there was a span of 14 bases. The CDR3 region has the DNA TGCAGTGCCAGTCCCACAGGGAAAGAGACCCAGTACTTC. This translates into CSASPTGKETQYF.

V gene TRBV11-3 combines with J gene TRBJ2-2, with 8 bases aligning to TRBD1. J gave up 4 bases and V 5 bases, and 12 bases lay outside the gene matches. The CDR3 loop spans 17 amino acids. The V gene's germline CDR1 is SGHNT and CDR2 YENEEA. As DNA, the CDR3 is TGTGCCAGCAGCCCGGGCTCGGGACAGGAATTCACCGGGGAGCTGTTTTTT. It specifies CASSPGSGQEFTGELFF.

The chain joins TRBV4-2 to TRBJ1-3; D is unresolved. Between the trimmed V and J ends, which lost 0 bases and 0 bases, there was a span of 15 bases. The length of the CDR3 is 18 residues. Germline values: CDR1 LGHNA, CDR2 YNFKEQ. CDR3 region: CASSQDGPTGSSGNTIYF. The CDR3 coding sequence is TGTGCCAGCAGCCAAGATGGGCCCACGGGAAGCTCTGGAAACACCATATATTTT.

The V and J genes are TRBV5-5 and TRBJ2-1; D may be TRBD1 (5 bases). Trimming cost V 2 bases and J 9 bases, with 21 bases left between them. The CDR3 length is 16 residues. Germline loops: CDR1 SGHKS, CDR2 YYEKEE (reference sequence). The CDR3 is CASSFNDLSIRGEQFF. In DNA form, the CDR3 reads TGTGCCAGCAGCTTCAATGACCTTTCAATTAGGGGTGAGCAGTTCTTC.

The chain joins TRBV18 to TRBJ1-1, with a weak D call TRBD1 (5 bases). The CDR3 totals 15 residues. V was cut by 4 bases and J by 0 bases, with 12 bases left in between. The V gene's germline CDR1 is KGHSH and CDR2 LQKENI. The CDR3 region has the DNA TGTGCCAGCTCACAAGAAGCAGGGATGAACACTGAAGCTTTCTTT. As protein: CASSQEAGMNTEAFF.

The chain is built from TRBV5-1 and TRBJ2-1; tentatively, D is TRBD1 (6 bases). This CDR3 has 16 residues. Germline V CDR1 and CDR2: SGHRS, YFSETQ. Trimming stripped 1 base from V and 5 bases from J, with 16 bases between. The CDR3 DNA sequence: TGCGCCAGCAGCTTGCTTTTTGGGGGCGCACACAATGAGCAGTTCTTC. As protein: CASSLLFGGAHNEQFF. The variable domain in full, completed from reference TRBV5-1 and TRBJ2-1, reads KAGVTQTPRYLIKTRGQQVTLSCSPISGHRSVSWYQQTPGQGLQFLFEYFSETQRNKGNFPGRFSGRQFSNSRSEMNVSTLELGDSALYLCASSLLFGGAHNEQFFGPGTRLTVL.

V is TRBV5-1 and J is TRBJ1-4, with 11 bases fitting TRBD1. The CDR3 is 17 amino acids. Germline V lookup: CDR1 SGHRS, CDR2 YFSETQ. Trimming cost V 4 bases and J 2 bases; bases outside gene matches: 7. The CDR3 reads CASSLGTGGATNEKLFF. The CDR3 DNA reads TGCGCCAGCAGCCTTGGGACAGGGGGTGCGACTAATGAAAAACTGTTTTTT.

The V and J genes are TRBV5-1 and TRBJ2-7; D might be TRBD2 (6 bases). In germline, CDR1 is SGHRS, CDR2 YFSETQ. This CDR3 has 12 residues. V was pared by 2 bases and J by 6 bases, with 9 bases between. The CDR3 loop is CASSFVGGEQYF. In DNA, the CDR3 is TGCGCCAGCAGCTTCGTGGGGGGCGAGCAGTACTTC.

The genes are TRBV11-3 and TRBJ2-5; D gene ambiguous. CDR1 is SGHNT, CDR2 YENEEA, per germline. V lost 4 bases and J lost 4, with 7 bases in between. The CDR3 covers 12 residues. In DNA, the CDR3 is TGTGCCAGCAGCTCTTCGGGAGAGACCCAGTACTTC. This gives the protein CASSSSGETQYF.

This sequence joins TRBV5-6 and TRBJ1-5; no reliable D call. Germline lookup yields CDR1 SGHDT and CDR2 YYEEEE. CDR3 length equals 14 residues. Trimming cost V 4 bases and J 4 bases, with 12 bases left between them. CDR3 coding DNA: TGTGCCAGCAGCGCAGGACGGGGAAATCAGCCCCAGCATTTT. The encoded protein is CASSAGRGNQPQHF.

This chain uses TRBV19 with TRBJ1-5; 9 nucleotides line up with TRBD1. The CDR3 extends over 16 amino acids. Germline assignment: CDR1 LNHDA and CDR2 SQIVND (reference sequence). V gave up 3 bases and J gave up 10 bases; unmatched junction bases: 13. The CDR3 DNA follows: TGTGCCAGTAGTATTGGTGTGGGACAGGGTTTCGGACCCCAGCATTTT. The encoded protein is CASSIGVGQGFGPQHF.

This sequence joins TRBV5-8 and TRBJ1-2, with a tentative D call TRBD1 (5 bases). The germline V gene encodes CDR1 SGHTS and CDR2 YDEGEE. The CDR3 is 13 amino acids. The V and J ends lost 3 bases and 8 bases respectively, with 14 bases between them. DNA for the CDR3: TGTGCCAGCAGCTGGCGGAGGGACGAGGGCTACACCTTC. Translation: CASSWRRDEGYTF.

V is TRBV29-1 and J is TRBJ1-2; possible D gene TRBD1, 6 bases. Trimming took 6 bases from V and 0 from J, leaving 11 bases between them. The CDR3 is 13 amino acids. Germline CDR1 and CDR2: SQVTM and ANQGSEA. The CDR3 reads CSVRQAANYGYTF. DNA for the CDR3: TGCAGCGTGAGACAGGCCGCTAACTATGGCTACACCTTC.

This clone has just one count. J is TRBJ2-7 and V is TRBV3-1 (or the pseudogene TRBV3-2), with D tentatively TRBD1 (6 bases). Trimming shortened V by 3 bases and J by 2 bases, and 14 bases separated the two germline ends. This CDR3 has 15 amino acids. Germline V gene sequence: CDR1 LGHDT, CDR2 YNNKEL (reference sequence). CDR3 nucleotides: TGTGCCAGCAGCCAGGAACAGGGATTTCCCTACGAGCAGTACTTC. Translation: CASSQEQGFPYEQYF.

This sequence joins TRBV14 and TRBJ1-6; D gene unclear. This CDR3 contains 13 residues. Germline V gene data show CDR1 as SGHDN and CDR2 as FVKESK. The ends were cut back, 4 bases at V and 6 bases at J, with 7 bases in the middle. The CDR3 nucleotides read TGTGCCAGCAGCCCTAGCCCTAATTCACCCCTCCACTTT. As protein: CASSPSPNSPLHF.

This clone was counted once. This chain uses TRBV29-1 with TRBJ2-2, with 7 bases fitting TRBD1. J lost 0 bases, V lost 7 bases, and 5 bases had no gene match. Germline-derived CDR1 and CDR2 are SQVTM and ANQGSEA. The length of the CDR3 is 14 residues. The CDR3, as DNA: TGCAGCGCCTCCGGGACAGCGAACACCGGGGAGCTGTTTTTT. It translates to CSASGTANTGELFF.